This T cell receptor beta chain is from a study of shared clonotypes between healthy human individuals. A few counts support this clone. Its antigen is still unknown. The assay was immunoSEQ multiplex PCR, and TCRdb's table has in-frame clones only and misses some. The sample contains hundreds of thousands of clones, about 74% of which appear only once. Study observations and caveats: Non-shared clonotypes showed lower generation probabilities than clonotypes common to all four donors.

Germline CDR1 MGHRA, CDR2 YSYEKL. The CDR3 sequence is 13 residues long. V lost 1 base and J 7 bases, leaving 7 bases between the germline ends. Sequenced input: memory CD4+ T cells sorted from blood. Stated subset: CD45RA-negative fraction. The source of this sequence is a woman in her twenties or thirties in good health. This sequence joins TRBV4-1 and TRBJ2-2; D gene unclear. As DNA, the CDR3 is TGCGCCAGCAGCCAAGCTGGCTTCGGGGAGCTGTTTTTT. Translation: CASSQAGFGELFF.